This T cell receptor beta chain was obtained from a study of blood T cell repertoires in COVID-19. Method: immunoSEQ multiplex PCR; TCRdb's copy keeps in-frame clones and lacks some. The table shows 150,000 to 200,000 clones, with 87% occurring only once. Material: peripheral blood. The sequence derives from a man aged 60 to 75 with active or convalescent COVID-19.

CDR3 in DNA: TGCAGCGCCCCCATGACAGAGAACACTGAAGCTTTCTTT. This codes for CSAPMTENTEAFF. The chain couples TRBV29-1 to TRBJ1-1; perhaps TRBD1 as D (5 bases). Trimming removed 7 bases from V and 1 base from J, with 13 bases in between. CDR1 is SQVTM and CDR2 is ANQGSEA in the germline V gene. There are 13 residues in the CDR3.